These 8 T cell receptor beta chains came from one sample sequenced in a study of blood T cells in healthy people across ages. Together with a sample-barcoded 5' primer, a J-beta primer mix was included in a second PCR lasting about 7 to 11 cycles. MiXCR was run by TCRdb on the 5' RACE reads, yielding one entry per CDR3 protein. The sample records hundreds of thousands of distinct CDR3 sequences, about half being singletons. The sample taken for sequencing was blood. The receptors were gathered from an elderly man in good health.

This rearrangement joins TRBV10-3 to TRBJ2-1; 11 bases agree with TRBD2. CDR1 ENHRY and CDR2 SYGVKD come from the germline V gene. The CDR3 contains 16 residues. V shed 3 bases and J 8 bases; nucleotides not matched to a gene: 9. CDR3 in amino acids: CAISDREPSGRYEQFF. As DNA, the CDR3 is TGTGCCATCAGTGATAGGGAACCTAGCGGGAGGTATGAGCAGTTCTTC.

This sequence joins TRBV10-2 and TRBJ2-1; TRBD2 agrees at 15 bases. CDR3 length: 17 amino acids. J lost 4 bases, V lost 7 bases, and 8 bases had no gene match. Germline V gives CDR1 WSHSY, CDR2 SAAADI. This CDR3 is CASTGLAGGRDYNEQFF. The CDR3 DNA reads as TGCGCCAGCACCGGACTAGCGGGAGGGCGAGATTACAATGAGCAGTTCTTC.

The V gene is TRBV3-1, the J gene TRBJ2-7, with D perhaps assigned TRBD1 or TRBD2 (5 bases each). The germline CDR1 and CDR2 sequences are LGHDT and YNNKEL (reference sequence). Trimming pared 0 bases from V and 2 bases from J, leaving 14 bases between. The CDR3 totals 16 residues. The CDR3 DNA sequence: TGTGCCAGCAGCCAAGACCCCGGGACGGTTACCTACGAGCAGTACTTC. Its protein is CASSQDPGTVTYEQYF.

V gene TRBV28 combines with J gene TRBJ2-7; the D gene is possibly TRBD2 (6 bases). CDR1 and CDR2 from the germline V gene are MDHEN and SYDVKM. With 3 bases removed from V and 6 bases from J, the gap between germline ends came to 21 bases. This CDR3 spans 16 amino acids. Written as DNA, the CDR3 is TGTGCCAGCAGTTTGGGGGGAGTGGGACGAAACCGCGAGCAGTACTTC. As protein: CASSLGGVGRNREQYF.

This clonotype was seen at least ten times. The rearrangement links TRBV2 to TRBJ2-1, with D unresolved. Germline V lookup: CDR1 SNHLY, CDR2 FYNNEI. V dropped 8 bases and J dropped 4 bases, with 12 bases sitting between them. This CDR3 has 13 residues. The CDR3 loop reads CASAPGTYNEQFF. The CDR3 nucleotides read TGTGCCAGCGCCCCGGGTACTTACAATGAGCAGTTCTTC.

V gene TRBV7-2 combines with J gene TRBJ1-6; no reliable D call. V lost 0 bases and J lost 7, with 13 bases in between. From germline, CDR1 is SGHTA and CDR2 FQGNSA. CDR3 length equals 16 residues. CDR3 nucleotides: TGTGCCAGCAGCTTAGCGGGTCACAGTTCCAATTCACCCCTCCACTTT. Its translation: CASSLAGHSSNSPLHF.

Note on this clonotype: Since a much larger clone is just one base distant, this may be a read error. The rearrangement links TRBV29-1 to TRBJ2-4; D perhaps matches TRBD2 (5 bases). From germline, CDR1 is SQVTM and CDR2 ANQGSEA. Deletions cut 3 bases from V and 0 bases from J, with 9 bases between. The CDR3 extends over 14 amino acids. The CDR3 region has the DNA TGCAGCGTTGAGTCTAGCTTAGCCAAAAACATTCAGTACTTC. Translating gives CSVESSLAKNIQYF.

The sample holds many counts of this clonotype. A much bigger clone sits one base away, suggesting this may be a read error. The J gene is TRBJ2-1, the V gene TRBV27, with D perhaps TRBD1 (6 bases). V was clipped by 6 bases and J by 0 bases, with 18 bases between them. The CDR3 consists of 17 residues. CDR1 is MNHEY and CDR2 is SMNVEV in the germline V gene (reference sequence). The chain's CDR3 is CASRKTQGCNSYNEQFF. The DNA of the CDR3 is TGTGCCAGCAGGAAGACTCAGGGGTGCAACTCCTACAATGAGCAGTTCTTC.